One sample yielded the 6 T cell receptor beta chains listed below, sequenced in a study of shared T cell receptors in the human thymus. The table came from immunoSEQ multiplex PCR; TCRdb's copy has only in-frame clones and leaves some out. The sample carries hundreds of thousands of clones, approximately 89% recorded once. These data also featured in a second study, about human thymus T cells.

The source material was thymocytes. Source of these receptors: a boy under two years old with a congenital heart defect.

This chain links TRBV27 with TRBJ2-1; 10 bases line up with TRBD2. With 1 base clipped from V and 3 bases from J, the junction kept 18 bases outside the gene matches. Looked up from germline, CDR1 is MNHEY and CDR2 is SMNVEV (reference sequence). The CDR3 contains 21 residues. CDR3 in DNA: TGTGCCAGCAGTTTATATAGGGAACTAGCGGGACGTAAACCCAACTACAATGAGCAGTTCTTC. It is translated as CASSLYRELAGRKPNYNEQFF.

The chain couples TRBV5-4 to TRBJ2-3; TRBD1 might be the D (6 bases). CDR1 and CDR2 (germline): SGHNT, YYREEE (reference sequence). The length of the CDR3 is 15 residues. Trimming shortened V by 3 bases and J by 4 bases, and 15 bases separated the two germline ends. The chain's CDR3 is CASSSRFTGPDTQYF. The CDR3 DNA is TGTGCCAGCAGCTCCCGGTTTACAGGGCCAGATACGCAGTATTTT.

The V call is TRBV18, the J call TRBJ1-5, with 8 nucleotides matching TRBD1. Germline values: CDR1 KGHSH, CDR2 LQKENI. This CDR3 is built from 15 residues. V lost 5 bases to trimming and J lost 3 bases; unmatched junction nucleotides: 6. In DNA form, the CDR3 reads TGTGCCAGCTCAGGGACAGGTGGCGACAATCAGCCCCAGCATTTT. This codes for CASSGTGGDNQPQHF.

J is TRBJ1-5 and V is TRBV9; D possibly corresponds to TRBD1 (5 bases). This CDR3 has 14 amino acids. V was pared by 4 bases and J by 6 bases, with 14 bases between. CDR1 SGDLS and CDR2 YYNGEE come from the germline V gene. The CDR3 here is CASSNGGVGQPQHF. The CDR3 DNA reads as TGTGCCAGCAGCAACGGAGGGGTAGGTCAGCCCCAGCATTTT.

The V call is TRBV6-5, the J call TRBJ2-3, with D unclear. V dropped 6 bases and J dropped 5 bases, with 18 bases sitting between them. The CDR3 contains 15 residues. The germline V gene encodes CDR1 MNHEY and CDR2 SVGAGI. The DNA for the CDR3 is TGTGCCAGCAGCCCCGCCCCCCTTTCAGGAGATACGCAGTATTTT. Amino acids: CASSPAPLSGDTQYF.

This chain joins TRBV7-9 and TRBJ2-3, with 7 nucleotides matching TRBD2. The CDR3 is 16 residues long. The germline gives CDR1 SEHNR, CDR2 FQNEAQ (reference sequence). Unmatched junction bases numbered 12, after V lost 5 bases and J lost 4 bases. The CDR3, as DNA: TGTGCCAGCAGCCCTCACGCGGGAGTGGTATCAGATACGCAGTATTTT. It translates to CASSPHAGVVSDTQYF.